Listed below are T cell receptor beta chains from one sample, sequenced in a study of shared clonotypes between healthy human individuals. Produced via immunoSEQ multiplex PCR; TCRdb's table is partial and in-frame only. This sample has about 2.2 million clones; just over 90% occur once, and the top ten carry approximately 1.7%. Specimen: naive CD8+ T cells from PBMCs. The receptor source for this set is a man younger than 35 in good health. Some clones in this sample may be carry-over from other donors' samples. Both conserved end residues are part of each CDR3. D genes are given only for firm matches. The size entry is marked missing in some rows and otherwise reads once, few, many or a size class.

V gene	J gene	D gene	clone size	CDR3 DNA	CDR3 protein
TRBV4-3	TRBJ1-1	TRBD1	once	TGCGCCAGCAGGCTCAAGGGGGCGCGCGCTGAAGCTTTCTTT	CASRLKGARAEAFF
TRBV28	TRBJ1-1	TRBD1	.	TGTGCCAGCAGTTACGGTGGACAGGGATTGAACACTGAAGCTTTCTTT	CASSYGGQGLNTEAFF
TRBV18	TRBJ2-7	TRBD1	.	TGTGCCAGCTCAGTTTACGTGACAGGGGAAACCTACGAGCAGTACTTC	CASSVYVTGETYEQYF
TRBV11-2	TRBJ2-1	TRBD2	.	TGTGCCAGCAGCTTAGGAGGACTAGCAGCGTACAATGAGCAGTTCTTC	CASSLGGLAAYNEQFF
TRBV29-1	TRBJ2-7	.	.	TGCAGCGTACAGGGAAATTGGTACGAGCAGTACTTC	CSVQGNWYEQYF
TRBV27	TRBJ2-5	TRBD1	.	TGTGCCAGCAGTGGCCCAGGGGGCGGGGAGGCCCAGTACTTC	CASSGPGGGEAQYF
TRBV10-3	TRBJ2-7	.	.	TGTGCCATCAGTCTACTTGGGGCCTACGAGCAGTACTTC	CAISLLGAYEQYF
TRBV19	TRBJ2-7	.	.	TGTGCCAGTAGTATTCTGGGGGGCGCCGAGCAGTACTTC	CASSILGGAEQYF
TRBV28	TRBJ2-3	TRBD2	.	TGTGCCAGCAGGCTACCCCCCCCGCAGCGGGGACCCACAGATACGCAGTATTTT	CASRLPPPQRGPTDTQYF
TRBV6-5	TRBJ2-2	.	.	TGTGCCAGCAGTAACACCGGGGAGCTGTTTTTT	CASSNTGELFF
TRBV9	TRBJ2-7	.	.	TGTGCCAGCAGCGTAGCAAGCGACTACACGGCCTACGAGCAGTACTTC	CASSVASDYTAYEQYF
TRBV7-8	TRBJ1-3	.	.	TGTGCCAGCAGCCCCGGCCGTCTAGGAAACACCATATATTTT	CASSPGRLGNTIYF
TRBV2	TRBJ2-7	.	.	TGTGCCAGCAGTTCGCAGGGCTTTTACGAGCAGTACTTC	CASSSQGFYEQYF
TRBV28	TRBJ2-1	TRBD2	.	TGTGCCAGCAGTCTCCTAGGGACTAGCGGGAGGGCACACTACAATGAGCAGTTCTTC	CASSLLGTSGRAHYNEQFF
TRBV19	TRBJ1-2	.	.	TGTGCCAGTAGTGTCCTCCAGGGATCTGGCTACACCTTC	CASSVLQGSGYTF
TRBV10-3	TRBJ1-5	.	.	TGTGCCATCAGTGAAGGGGATCAGCCCCAGCATTTT	CAISEGDQPQHF
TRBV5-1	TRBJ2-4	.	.	TGCGCCAGCAGCTTGGGTGACAGCCACAAAAACATTCAGTACTTC	CASSLGDSHKNIQYF
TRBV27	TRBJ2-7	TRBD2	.	TGTGCCAGCATCCCCCTAGCGGGAGGGCCTCCCGAGCAGTACTTC	CASIPLAGGPPEQYF
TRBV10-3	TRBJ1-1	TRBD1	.	TGTGCCATCAGTGATTTACAGGGGAGGAACACTGAAGCTTTCTTT	CAISDLQGRNTEAFF
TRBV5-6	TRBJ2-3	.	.	TGTGCCAGCAGCTTAGGGGCTAGCACAGATACGCAGTATTTT	CASSLGASTDTQYF
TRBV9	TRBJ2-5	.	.	TGTGCCAGCAGCGGGCCCGGGGGCCAAGAGACCCAGTACTTC	CASSGPGGQETQYF
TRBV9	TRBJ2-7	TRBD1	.	TGTGCCAGCAGCGCCGGGACAGAGGCCTACGAGCAGTACTTC	CASSAGTEAYEQYF
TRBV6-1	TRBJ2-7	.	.	TGTGCCAGCAGTGTGGGTTCAGGCAAGACCTACGAGCAGTACTTC	CASSVGSGKTYEQYF
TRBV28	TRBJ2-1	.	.	TGTGCCAGCTCAAACGGGCAGGGGAGGGATGAGCAGTTCTTC	CASSNGQGRDEQFF
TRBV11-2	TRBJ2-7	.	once	TGTGCCAGCAGCAATGGGGGGTTCTACGAGCAGTACTTC	CASSNGGFYEQYF
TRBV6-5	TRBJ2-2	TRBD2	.	TGTGCCACACTGGAGGCGGGAGGTGGCGCCGGGGAGCTGTTTTTT	CATLEAGGGAGELFF
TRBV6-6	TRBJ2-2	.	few	TGTGCCAGCAGTAACACCGGGGAGCTGTTTTTT	CASSNTGELFF
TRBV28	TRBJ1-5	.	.	TGTGCCAGCAGGGGGCTATTCGATAGCAATCAGCCCCAGCATTTT	CASRGLFDSNQPQHF
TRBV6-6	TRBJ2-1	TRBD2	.	TGTGCCAGCAGTTACTTGCCCGGGGGGGGCCACAATGAGCAGTTCTTC	CASSYLPGGGHNEQFF
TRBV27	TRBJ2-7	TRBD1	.	TGTGCCAGCAGTTTAAGGGGGCCAATCCAGCAGTACTTC	CASSLRGPIQQYF
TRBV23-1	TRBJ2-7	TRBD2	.	TGCGCCAGCAGTCAACCCCCTCGGGGGGTCCACGAGCAGTACTTC	CASSQPPRGVHEQYF
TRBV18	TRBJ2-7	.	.	TGTGCCAGCTCACCGCCACGGGACTCCTACGAGCAGTACTTC	CASSPPRDSYEQYF
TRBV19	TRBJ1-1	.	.	TGTGCCACCGGGACGAGGGAGAACACTGAAGCTTTCTTT	CATGTRENTEAFF
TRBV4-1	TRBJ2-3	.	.	TGCGCCAGCAGCTACCTACCGACTTCTAGCACAGATACGCAGTATTTT	CASSYLPTSSTDTQYF
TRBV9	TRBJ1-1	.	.	TGTGCCAGCAGCGTAGGGGGCATCACTGAAGCTTTCTTT	CASSVGGITEAFF
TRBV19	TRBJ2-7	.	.	TGTGCCAGTAGTCCAATGGTCCAACAGGTGACCTACGAGCAGTACTTC	CASSPMVQQVTYEQYF
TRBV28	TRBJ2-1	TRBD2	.	TGTGCCAGCAGTCAAAAACTAGCGGAGAACAATGAGCAGTTCTTC	CASSQKLAENNEQFF
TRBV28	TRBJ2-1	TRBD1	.	TGTGCCAGCGATTATGAAACCGGGACAGGGTACAATGAGCAGTTCTTC	CASDYETGTGYNEQFF
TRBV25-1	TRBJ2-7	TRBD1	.	TGTGCCAGCAGTGCCTGGACAGGGAGCTCCTACGAGCAGTACTTC	CASSAWTGSSYEQYF
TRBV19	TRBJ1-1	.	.	TGTGCCAGTAGTATGGGGTACACTGAAGCTTTCTTT	CASSMGYTEAFF
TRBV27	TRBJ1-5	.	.	TGTGCCAGCAGTTTAAACCAGGGGAGTAAGCATCAGCCCCAGCATTTT	CASSLNQGSKHQPQHF
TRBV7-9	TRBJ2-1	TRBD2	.	TGTGCCAGCAGCCTTCCCCCGGGACTAGCGGTCACGGAGCAGTTCTTC	CASSLPPGLAVTEQFF
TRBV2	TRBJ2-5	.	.	TGTGCCCTCGGTTGGGAGACCCAGTACTTC	CALGWETQYF
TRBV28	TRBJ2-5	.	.	TGTGCCAGCAGATCCTCCGGGACCCAGTACTTC	CASRSSGTQYF
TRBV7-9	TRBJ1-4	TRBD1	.	TGTGCCAGCAGCTTAGGGACAGGGCTGGGAACTAATGAAAAACTGTTTTTT	CASSLGTGLGTNEKLFF
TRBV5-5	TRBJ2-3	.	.	TGTGCCAGCAGCCCTCCCGTTAGGAGGGCTGGAGATACGCAGTATTTT	CASSPPVRRAGDTQYF
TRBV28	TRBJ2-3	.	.	TGTGCCAGCAGTTTGACGGGAGGCACAGATACGCAGTATTTT	CASSLTGGTDTQYF
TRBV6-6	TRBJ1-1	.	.	TGTGCCAGCAGTTACACGACGGTGAACACTGAAGCTTTCTTT	CASSYTTVNTEAFF
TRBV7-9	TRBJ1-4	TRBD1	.	TGTGCCAGTCGACAGGGGTCAAGTAATGAAAAACTGTTTTTT	CASRQGSSNEKLFF